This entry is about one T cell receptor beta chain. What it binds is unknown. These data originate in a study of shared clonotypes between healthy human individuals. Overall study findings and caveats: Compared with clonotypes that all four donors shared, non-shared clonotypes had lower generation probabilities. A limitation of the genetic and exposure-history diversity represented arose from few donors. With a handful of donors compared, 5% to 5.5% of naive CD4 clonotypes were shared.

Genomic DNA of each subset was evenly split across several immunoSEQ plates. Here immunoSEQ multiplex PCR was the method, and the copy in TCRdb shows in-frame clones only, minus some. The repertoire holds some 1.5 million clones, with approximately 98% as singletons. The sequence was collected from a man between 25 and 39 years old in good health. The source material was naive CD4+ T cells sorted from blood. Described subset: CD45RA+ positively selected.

CDR3 in amino acids: CASSLRSGHQPQHF. The CDR3 DNA reads as TGTGCCAGCAGTTTAAGGTCAGGTCATCAGCCCCAGCATTTT. The chain joins TRBV28 to TRBJ1-5; D call uncertain. V lost 2 bases to trimming and J lost 5 bases, with 10 bases between them. CDR1 and CDR2 from the germline V gene are MDHEN and SYDVKM. There are 14 residues in the CDR3.